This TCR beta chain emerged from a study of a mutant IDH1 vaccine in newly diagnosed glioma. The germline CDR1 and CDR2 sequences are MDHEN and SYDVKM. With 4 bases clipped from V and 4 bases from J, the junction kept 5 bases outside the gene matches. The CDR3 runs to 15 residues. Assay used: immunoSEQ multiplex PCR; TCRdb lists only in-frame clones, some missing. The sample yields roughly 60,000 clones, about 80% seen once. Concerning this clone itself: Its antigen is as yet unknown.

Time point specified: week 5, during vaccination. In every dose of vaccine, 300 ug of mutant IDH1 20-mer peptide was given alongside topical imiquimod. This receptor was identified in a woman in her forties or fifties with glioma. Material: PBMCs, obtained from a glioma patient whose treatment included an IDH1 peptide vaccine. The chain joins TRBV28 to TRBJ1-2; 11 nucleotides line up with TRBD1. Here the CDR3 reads CASSSRTGGGYGYTF. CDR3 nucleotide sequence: TGTGCCAGCAGTTCGCGGACAGGGGGCGGCTATGGCTACACCTTC.